This entry concerns a single T cell receptor (beta chain). Antigen unknown. Time point reported: around 13 months of natalizumab therapy. Prior interferon beta treatment was universal, and the PML patients were all female. Germline lookup yields CDR1 MNHEY and CDR2 SVGAGI. There are 14 residues in the CDR3. Trimming stripped 2 bases from V and 6 bases from J, with 14 bases between. The record originates from a study of multiple sclerosis patients with progressive multifocal leukoencephalopathy. The protocol was immunoSEQ multiplex PCR, while the TCRdb copy is restricted to in-frame clones and leaves out a portion. The profile shows about 25,000 clones, 85% to 95% of them singletons. Study-wide findings and caveats: Less diverse TRB repertoires were suggested in most PML patients. The findings' link to JC virus versus immunocompromise remained uncertain.

J is TRBJ2-7 and V is TRBV6-5; the D gene is possibly TRBD2 (7 bases). The clonotype originates from a man younger than 40 with multiple sclerosis. Sequences were derived from PBMCs, sampled from a patient treated with natalizumab. CDR3 coding DNA: TGTGCCAGCAGTTACGAGGAGGGGGGGCGCGAGCAGTACTTC. Amino acids: CASSYEEGGREQYF.